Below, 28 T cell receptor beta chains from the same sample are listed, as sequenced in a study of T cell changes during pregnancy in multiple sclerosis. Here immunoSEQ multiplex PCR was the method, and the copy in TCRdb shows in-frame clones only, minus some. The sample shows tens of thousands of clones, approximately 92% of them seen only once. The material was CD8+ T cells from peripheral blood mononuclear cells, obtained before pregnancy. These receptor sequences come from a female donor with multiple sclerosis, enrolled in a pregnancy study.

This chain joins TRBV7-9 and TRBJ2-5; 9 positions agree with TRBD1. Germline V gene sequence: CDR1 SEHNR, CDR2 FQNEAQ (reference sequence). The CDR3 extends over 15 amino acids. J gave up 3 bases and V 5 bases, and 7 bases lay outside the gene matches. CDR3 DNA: TGTGCCAGCAGCCATAGGGACAGGGACGAAGAGACCCAGTACTTC. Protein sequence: CASSHRDRDEETQYF.

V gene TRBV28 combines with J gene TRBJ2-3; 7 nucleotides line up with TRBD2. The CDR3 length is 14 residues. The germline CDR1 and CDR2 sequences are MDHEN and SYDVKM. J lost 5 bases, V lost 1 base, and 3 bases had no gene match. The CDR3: CASSLSGGGDTQYF. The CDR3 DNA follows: TGTGCCAGCAGTTTATCGGGAGGTGGAGATACGCAGTATTTT.

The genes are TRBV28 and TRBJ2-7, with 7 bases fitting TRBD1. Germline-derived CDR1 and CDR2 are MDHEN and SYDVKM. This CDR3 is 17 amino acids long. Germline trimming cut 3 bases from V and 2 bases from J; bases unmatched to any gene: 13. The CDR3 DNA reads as TGTGCCAGCAGTTTTTTGTTCGGCGGGCAGGGGGCCTACGAGCAGTACTTC. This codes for CASSFLFGGQGAYEQYF.

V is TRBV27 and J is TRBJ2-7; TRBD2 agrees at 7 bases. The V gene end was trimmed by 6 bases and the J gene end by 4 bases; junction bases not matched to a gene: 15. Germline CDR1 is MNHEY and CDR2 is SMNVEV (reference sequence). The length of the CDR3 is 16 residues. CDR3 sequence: CASSDSRLALYYEQYF. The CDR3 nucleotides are TGTGCCAGCAGCGACAGCCGACTAGCCCTATATTACGAGCAGTACTTC.

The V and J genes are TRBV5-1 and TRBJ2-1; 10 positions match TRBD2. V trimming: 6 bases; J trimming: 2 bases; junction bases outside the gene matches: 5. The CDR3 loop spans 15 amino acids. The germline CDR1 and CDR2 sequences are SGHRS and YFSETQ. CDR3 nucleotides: TGCGCCAGCAAGCCCGGACTAGCGGCCTACAATGAGCAGTTCTTC. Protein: CASKPGLAAYNEQFF.

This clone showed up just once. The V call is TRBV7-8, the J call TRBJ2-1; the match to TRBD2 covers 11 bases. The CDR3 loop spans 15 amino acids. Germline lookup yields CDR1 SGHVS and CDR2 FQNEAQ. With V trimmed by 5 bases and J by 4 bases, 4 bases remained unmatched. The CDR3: CASSQRLAGYNEQFF. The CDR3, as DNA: TGTGCCAGCAGCCAGCGACTAGCGGGGTACAATGAGCAGTTCTTC.

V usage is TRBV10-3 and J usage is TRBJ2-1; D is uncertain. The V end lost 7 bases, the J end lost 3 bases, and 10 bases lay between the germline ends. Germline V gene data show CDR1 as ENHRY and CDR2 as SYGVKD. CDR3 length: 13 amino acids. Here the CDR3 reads CAIKERLYNEQFF. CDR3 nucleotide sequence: TGTGCCATCAAGGAGCGCCTCTACAATGAGCAGTTCTTC.

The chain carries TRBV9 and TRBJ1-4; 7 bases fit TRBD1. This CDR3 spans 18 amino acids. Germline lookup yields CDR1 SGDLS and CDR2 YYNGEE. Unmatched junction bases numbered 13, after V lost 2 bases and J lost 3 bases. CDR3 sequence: CASSVSRGPGSSNEKLFF. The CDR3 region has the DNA TGTGCCAGCAGCGTTTCGAGGGGGCCAGGGTCGTCTAATGAAAAACTGTTTTTT.

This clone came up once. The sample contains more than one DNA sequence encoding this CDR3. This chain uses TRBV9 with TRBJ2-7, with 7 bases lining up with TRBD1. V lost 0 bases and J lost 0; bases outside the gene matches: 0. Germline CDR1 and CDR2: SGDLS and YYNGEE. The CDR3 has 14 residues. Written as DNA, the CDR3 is TGTGCCAGCAGCGTAGGGGACAGCTCCTACGAGCAGTACTTC. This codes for CASSVGDSSYEQYF.

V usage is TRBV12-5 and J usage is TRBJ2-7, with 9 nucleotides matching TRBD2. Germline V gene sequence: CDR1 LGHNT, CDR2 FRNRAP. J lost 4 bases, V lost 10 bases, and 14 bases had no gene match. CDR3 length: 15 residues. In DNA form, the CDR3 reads TGTGCTATTCCCTGCGAGCGGGGGGACATTTACGAGCAGTACTTC. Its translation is CAIPCERGDIYEQYF.

This CDR3 is CASSFGLAVDEQFF. In nucleotides, the CDR3 is TGTGCCAGCAGCTTCGGACTAGCGGTGGATGAGCAGTTCTTC. The gene calls are TRBV7-9 and TRBJ2-1; 10 nucleotides line up with TRBD2. CDR3 length: 14 amino acids. Looked up from germline, CDR1 is SEHNR and CDR2 is FQNEAQ (reference sequence). Trimming at V came to 3 bases and at J to 8 bases, leaving 4 bases not matched to a gene. Variable domain in full (rest from reference TRBV7-9 and TRBJ2-1): DTGVSQNPRHKITKRGQNVTFRCDPISEHNRLYWYRQTLGQGPEFLTYFQNEAQLEKSRLLSDRFSAERPKGSFSTLEIQRTEQGDSAMYLCASSFGLAVDEQFFGPGTRLTVL.

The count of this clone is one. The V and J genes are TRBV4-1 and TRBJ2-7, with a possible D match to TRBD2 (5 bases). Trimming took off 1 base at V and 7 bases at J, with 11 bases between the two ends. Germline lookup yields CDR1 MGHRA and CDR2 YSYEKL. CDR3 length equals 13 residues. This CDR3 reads CASSQGYGEEQYF. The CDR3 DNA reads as TGCGCCAGCAGCCAAGGGTATGGGGAGGAGCAGTACTTC.

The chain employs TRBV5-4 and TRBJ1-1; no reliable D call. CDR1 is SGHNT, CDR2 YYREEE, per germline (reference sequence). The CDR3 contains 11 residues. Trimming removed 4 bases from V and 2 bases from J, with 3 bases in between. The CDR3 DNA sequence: TGTGCCAGCAGCATAAACACTGAAGCTTTCTTT. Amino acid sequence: CASSINTEAFF.

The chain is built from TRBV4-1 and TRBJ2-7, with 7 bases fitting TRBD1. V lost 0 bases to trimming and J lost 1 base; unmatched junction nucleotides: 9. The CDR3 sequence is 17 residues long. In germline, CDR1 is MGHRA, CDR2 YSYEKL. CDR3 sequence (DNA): TGCGCCAGCAGCCAAGACAGGGGGATTTCGCCATCCTACGAGCAGTACTTC. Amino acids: CASSQDRGISPSYEQYF.

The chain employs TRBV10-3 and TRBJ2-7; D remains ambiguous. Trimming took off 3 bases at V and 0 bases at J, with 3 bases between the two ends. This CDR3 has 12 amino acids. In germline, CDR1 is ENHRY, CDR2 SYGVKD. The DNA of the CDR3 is TGTGCCATCAGTGACAACTCCTACGAGCAGTACTTC. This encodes CAISDNSYEQYF.

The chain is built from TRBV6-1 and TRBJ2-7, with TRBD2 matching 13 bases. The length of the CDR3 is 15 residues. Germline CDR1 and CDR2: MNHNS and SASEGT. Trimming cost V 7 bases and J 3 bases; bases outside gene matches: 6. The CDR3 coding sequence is TGTGCCAGCAAGGCCCGGACTAGCGGGAGCTACGAGCAGTACTTC. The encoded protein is CASKARTSGSYEQYF.

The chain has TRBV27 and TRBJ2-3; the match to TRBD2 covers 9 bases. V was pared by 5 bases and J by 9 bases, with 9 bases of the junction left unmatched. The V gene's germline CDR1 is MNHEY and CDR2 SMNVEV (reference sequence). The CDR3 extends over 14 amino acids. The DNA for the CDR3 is TGTGCCAGCAGTCTTGGGACTAGCAGGTGGACGCAGTATTTT. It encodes CASSLGTSRWTQYF.

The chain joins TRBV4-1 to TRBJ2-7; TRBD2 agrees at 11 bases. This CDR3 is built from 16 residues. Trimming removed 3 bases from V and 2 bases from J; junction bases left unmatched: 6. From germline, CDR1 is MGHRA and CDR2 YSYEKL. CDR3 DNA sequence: TGCGCCAGCAGCCAGTCCATAGCGGGAGGGCCCTACGAGCAGTACTTC. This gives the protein CASSQSIAGGPYEQYF.

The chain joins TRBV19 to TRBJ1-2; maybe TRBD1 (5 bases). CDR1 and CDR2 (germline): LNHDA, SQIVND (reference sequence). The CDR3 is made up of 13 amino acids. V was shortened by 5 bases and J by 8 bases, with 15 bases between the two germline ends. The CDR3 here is CASSPLSGDGYTF. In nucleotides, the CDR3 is TGTGCCAGTAGTCCCCTGTCGGGGGACGGCTACACCTTC.

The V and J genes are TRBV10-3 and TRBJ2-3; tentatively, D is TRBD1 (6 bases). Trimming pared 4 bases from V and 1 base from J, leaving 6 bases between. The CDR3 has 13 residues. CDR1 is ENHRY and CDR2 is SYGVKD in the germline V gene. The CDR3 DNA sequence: TGTGCCATCAGTGGGACAGGCACAGATACGCAGTATTTT. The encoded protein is CAISGTGTDTQYF.

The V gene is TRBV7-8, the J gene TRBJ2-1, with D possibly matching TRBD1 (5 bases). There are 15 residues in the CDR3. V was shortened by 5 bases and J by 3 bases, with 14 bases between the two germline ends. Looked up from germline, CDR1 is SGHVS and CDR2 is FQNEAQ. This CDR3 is CASSPRRTRYNEQFF. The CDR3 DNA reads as TGTGCCAGCAGCCCGCGACGGACACGCTACAATGAGCAGTTCTTC.

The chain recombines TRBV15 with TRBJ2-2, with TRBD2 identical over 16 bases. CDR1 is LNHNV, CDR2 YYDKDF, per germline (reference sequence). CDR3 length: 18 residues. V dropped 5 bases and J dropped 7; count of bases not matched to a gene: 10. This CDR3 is CATSGTGTSGRVIGELFF. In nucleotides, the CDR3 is TGTGCCACCAGCGGAACCGGGACTAGCGGGAGGGTCATCGGGGAGCTGTTTTTT.

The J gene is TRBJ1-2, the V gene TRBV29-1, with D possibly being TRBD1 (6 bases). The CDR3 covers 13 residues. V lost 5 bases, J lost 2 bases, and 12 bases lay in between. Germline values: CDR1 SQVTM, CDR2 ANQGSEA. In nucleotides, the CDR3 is TGCAGCGTTCCAACAGGGACCAACTATGGCTACACCTTC. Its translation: CSVPTGTNYGYTF.

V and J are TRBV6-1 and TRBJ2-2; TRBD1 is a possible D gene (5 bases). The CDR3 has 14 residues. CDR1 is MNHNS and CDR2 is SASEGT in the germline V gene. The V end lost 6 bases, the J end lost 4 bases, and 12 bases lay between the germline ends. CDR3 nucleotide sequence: TGTGCCAGCAGGGGCAGGGCGTCCACCGGGGAGCTGTTTTTT. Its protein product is CASRGRASTGELFF.

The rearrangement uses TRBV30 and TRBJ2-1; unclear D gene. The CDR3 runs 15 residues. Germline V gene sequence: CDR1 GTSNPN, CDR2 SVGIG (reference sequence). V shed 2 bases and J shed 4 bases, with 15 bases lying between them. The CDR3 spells CAWSPPDSSYNEQFF. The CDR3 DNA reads TGTGCCTGGAGTCCTCCAGACTCAAGTTACAATGAGCAGTTCTTC. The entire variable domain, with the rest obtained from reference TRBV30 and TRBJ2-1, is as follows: SQTIHQWPATLVQPVGSPLSLECTVEGTSNPNLYWYRQAAGRGLQLLFYSVGIGQISSEVPQNLSASRPQDRQFILSSKKLLLSDSGFYLCAWSPPDSSYNEQFFGPGTRLTVL.

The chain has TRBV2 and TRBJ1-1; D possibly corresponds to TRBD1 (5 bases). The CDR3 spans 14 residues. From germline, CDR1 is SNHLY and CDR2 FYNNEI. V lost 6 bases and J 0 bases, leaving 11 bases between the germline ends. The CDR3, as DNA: TGTGCCAGCAGGGAGGGACGTCTGAACACTGAAGCTTTCTTT. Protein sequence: CASREGRLNTEAFF.

Written as DNA, the CDR3 is TGTGCCAGCTCACCCATGGGGGCTAGCGGGACCTACGAGCAGTACTTC. Protein product: CASSPMGASGTYEQYF. This sequence joins TRBV18 and TRBJ2-7; TRBD2 matches at 9 bases. V dropped 3 bases and J dropped 2; count of bases not matched to a gene: 8. The CDR3 contains 16 residues. Germline CDR1 is KGHSH and CDR2 is LQKENI.

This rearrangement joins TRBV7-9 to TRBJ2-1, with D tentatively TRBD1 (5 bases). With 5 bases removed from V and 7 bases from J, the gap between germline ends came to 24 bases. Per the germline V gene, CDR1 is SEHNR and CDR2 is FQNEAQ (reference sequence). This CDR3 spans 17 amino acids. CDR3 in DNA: TGTGCCAGCAGCCCTCGCCTTGGAACAGGCAGGGCAAATGAGCAGTTCTTC. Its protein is CASSPRLGTGRANEQFF.